These 9 T cell receptor beta chains originate from one sample sequenced in a study of T cell responses to AZD1222 COVID-19 vaccine. Generated by immunoSEQ multiplex PCR, the TCRdb table keeps only in-frame clones and is missing some. The data hold about 110,000 clones, with 88% observed a single time. The sequencing used peripheral blood, collected on day 0 of MenACWY control vaccination. The receptors stem from an adult in good health.

This chain connects TRBV9 to TRBJ2-5; no definite D call. The V end was cut by 0 bases, the J end by 5 bases, with 8 bases between. The V gene's germline CDR1 is SGDLS and CDR2 YYNGEE. The length of the CDR3 is 13 residues. This CDR3 is CASSVGPTETQYF. The CDR3 bases are TGTGCCAGCAGCGTAGGGCCAACGGAGACCCAGTACTTC. Full variable domain (remainder filled in from reference TRBV9 and TRBJ2-5): DSGVTQTPKHLITATGQRVTLRCSPRSGDLSVYWYQQSLDQGLQFLIQYYNGEERAKGNILERFSAQQFPDLHSELNLSSLELGDSALYFCASSVGPTETQYFGPGTRLLVL.

The chain uses TRBV7-2 and TRBJ2-1; tentatively, D is TRBD1 (6 bases). The CDR3 sequence is 13 residues long. Trimming took 7 bases from V and 9 from J, leaving 16 bases between them. Per germline, CDR1 SGHTA and CDR2 FQGNSA. The DNA of the CDR3 is TGTGCCAGCAACAGGGTGCACGTGGGTGAGCAGTTCTTC. Amino acid sequence: CASNRVHVGEQFF.

The V and J genes are TRBV13 and TRBJ1-2; no clear D. Germline V gene sequence: CDR1 PRHDT, CDR2 FYEKMQ (reference sequence). V lost 2 bases to trimming and J lost 7 bases, with 17 bases between them. The CDR3 runs to 15 residues. The CDR3 loop reads CASSLNIGTKGGYTF. The CDR3 DNA sequence: TGTGCCAGCAGCTTAAATATAGGAACCAAAGGTGGCTACACCTTC.

The chain has TRBV11-1 and TRBJ1-6; possibly TRBD1 for D (5 bases). CDR1 SGHAT and CDR2 FQDESV come from the germline V gene (reference sequence). Trimming took 4 bases from V and 7 from J, leaving 8 bases between them. The CDR3 totals 13 residues. The CDR3 sequence is CASSSGQNSPLHF. For the CDR3, the DNA is TGTGCCAGCAGCTCAGGGCAGAATTCACCCCTCCACTTT. The full variable domain, rest sourced from reference TRBV11-1 and TRBJ1-6, is EAEVAQSPRYKITEKSQAVAFWCDPISGHATLYWYRQILGQGPELLVQFQDESVVDDSQLPKDRFSAERLKGVDSTLKIQPAELGDSAMYLCASSSGQNSPLHFGNGTRLTVT.

The chain joins TRBV29-1 to TRBJ1-2; TRBD1 matches 8 bases. CDR3 length: 13 residues. J gave up 1 base and V 6 bases, and 4 bases lay outside the gene matches. Germline loops: CDR1 SQVTM, CDR2 ANQGSEA. The CDR3 reads CSVRDRINYGYTF. DNA for the CDR3: TGCAGCGTGCGGGACAGGATTAACTATGGCTACACCTTC.

The rearrangement uses TRBV4-1 and TRBJ1-1; TRBD1 is a possible D gene (5 bases). The length of the CDR3 is 14 residues. V was trimmed by 0 bases and J by 7 bases, leaving 12 bases between them. Germline loops: CDR1 MGHRA, CDR2 YSYEKL. The CDR3 here is CASSQESRVIEAFF. CDR3 DNA sequence: TGCGCCAGCAGCCAAGAGTCCAGGGTGATTGAAGCTTTCTTT.

The chain carries TRBV5-1 and TRBJ2-7; D not resolved. V dropped 4 bases and J dropped 1 base, with 12 bases sitting between them. This CDR3 comprises 14 residues. Germline V lookup: CDR1 SGHRS, CDR2 YFSETQ. CDR3 in amino acids: CASSPPGRSYEQYF. As DNA, the CDR3 is TGCGCCAGCAGCCCTCCCGGTAGGTCCTACGAGCAGTACTTC.

The rearrangement links TRBV5-4 to TRBJ1-1; D uncertain. The length of the CDR3 is 13 residues. With 2 bases removed from V and 1 base from J, the gap between germline ends came to 6 bases. The germline V gene encodes CDR1 SGHNT and CDR2 YYREEE (reference sequence). This CDR3 is CASSFPGNTEAFF. The DNA of the CDR3 is TGTGCCAGCAGCTTCCCGGGGAACACTGAAGCTTTCTTT.

This clone has just one count. The chain recombines TRBV12-3 or TRBV12-4 with TRBJ1-5; D gene uncertain. Trimming cost V 5 bases and J 5 bases, with 10 bases left between them. This CDR3 has 13 residues. The CDR3 DNA reads as TGTGCCAGCAGTCTCACGGAGGATCAGCCCCAGCATTTT. This codes for CASSLTEDQPQHF.